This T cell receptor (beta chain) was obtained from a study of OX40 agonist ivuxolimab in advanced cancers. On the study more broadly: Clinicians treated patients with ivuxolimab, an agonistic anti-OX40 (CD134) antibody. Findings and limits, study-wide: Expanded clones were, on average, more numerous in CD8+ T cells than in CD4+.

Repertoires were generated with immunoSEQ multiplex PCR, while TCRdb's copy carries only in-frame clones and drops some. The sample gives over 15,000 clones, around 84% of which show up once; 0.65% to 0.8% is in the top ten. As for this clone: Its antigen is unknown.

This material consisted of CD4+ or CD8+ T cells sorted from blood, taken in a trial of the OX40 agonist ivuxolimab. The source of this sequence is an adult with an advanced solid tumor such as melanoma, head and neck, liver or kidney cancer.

The CDR3 spells CATSRGLRQGVADTQYF. The CDR3 DNA sequence: TGTGCCACCAGCAGAGGCTTACGACAGGGCGTCGCAGATACGCAGTATTTT. The chain is built from TRBV15 and TRBJ2-3; 7 bases match TRBD1. V lost 1 base to trimming and J lost 4 bases; unmatched junction nucleotides: 11. The CDR3 runs to 17 residues. Germline V gene sequence: CDR1 LNHNV, CDR2 YYDKDF (reference sequence).